This T cell receptor beta chain derives from a study of blood T cell repertoires in COVID-19. In the original analysis: Nucleated cell number was recorded as an estimate derived from reference gene primer amplification. The table came from immunoSEQ multiplex PCR; TCRdb's copy has only in-frame clones and leaves some out. V and J calls and clone size are those listed in that table; D and trimming were worked out from the DNA. The sample has 300,000 to 400,000 clones; around 87% are singletons. The CDR3 spans 15 residues. Looked up from germline, CDR1 is LNHDA and CDR2 is SQIVND (reference sequence). With 3 bases removed from V and 0 bases from J, the gap between germline ends came to 11 bases.

The rearrangement uses TRBV19 and TRBJ1-1; D might be TRBD1 (5 bases). This clonotype originated in a human donor in a cohort sampled during active COVID-19. Sequencing was done on a sample of peripheral blood. The CDR3 sequence: CASSMGGGVNTEAFF. CDR3 nucleotides: TGTGCCAGTAGTATGGGTGGAGGGGTGAACACTGAAGCTTTCTTT.